The clone carrying this TCR beta chain has just a few counts. Every sample had a minimum of 6.5 million PBMCs isolated. Per individual sample, total RNA of at least 6 micrograms was extracted. The use of a sample-barcoded 5' primer and a J-beta primer mix characterized a second PCR of roughly 6 to 11 cycles. The template-switch adaptor was a 5' adaptor with 12 random nucleotides. It tagged each cDNA molecule. TCRdb itself ran the 5' RACE reads through MiXCR, one entry per CDR3 protein. This table has roughly 1.7 million distinct CDR3 sequences, about 32% appearing once. The data were obtained in a study of blood T cells in healthy people across ages. The CDR3 extends over 12 amino acids. Trimming pared 3 bases from V and 7 bases from J, leaving 7 bases between. Germline CDR1 SGHVS, CDR2 FQNEAQ.

The clonotype originates from a woman in her twenties or thirties in good health. The chain couples TRBV7-8 to TRBJ2-1; no clear D gene. Source material: blood. CDR3 protein: CASSFTLNEQFF. CDR3 nucleotides: TGTGCCAGCAGCTTCACTCTGAATGAGCAGTTCTTC.